The 18 T cell receptor beta chains below all came from one sample that was sequenced in a study of human T cells and chemical hapten exposure. The time point: patch test 1, 2 weeks after DPC sensitization. As for treatment: therapeutic diphenylcyclopropenone sensitization with weekly scalp DPC. TCRdb reprocessed the RACE reads via MiXCR and lists one record per CDR3 protein. The sample consists of some 120,000 distinct CDR3 sequences, about 12% of them appearing once. The sample here was whole blood, taken in connection with sensitization to the hapten diphenylcyclopropenone (DPC). The receptors here all came from a woman aged 50 to 60 with alopecia areata. Some clones in this sample may be carry-over from other donors' samples.

The rearrangement links TRBV3-1 to TRBJ2-2; TRBD1 aligns across 7 bases. Germline V CDR1 and CDR2: LGHDT, YNNKEL (reference sequence). V lost 0 bases to trimming and J lost 2 bases; unmatched junction nucleotides: 6. The CDR3 runs 17 residues. The CDR3 DNA reads as TGTGCCAGCAGCCAAGAGACAGGGTTTTCTAACACCGGGGAGCTGTTTTTT. Its translation is CASSQETGFSNTGELFF. Complete variable domain (other parts from reference TRBV3-1 and TRBJ2-2): DTAVSQTPKYLVTQMGNDKSIKCEQNLGHDTMYWYKQDSKKFLKIMFSYNNKELIINETVPNRFSPKSPDKAHLNLHINSLELGDSAVYFCASSQETGFSNTGELFFGEGSRLTVL.

This clonotype was seen only a few times. The chain has TRBV6-2 or TRBV6-3 and TRBJ2-5; maybe TRBD2 (5 bases). The CDR3 extends over 15 amino acids. V was pared by 7 bases and J by 0 bases, with 15 bases between. Germline V gene sequence: CDR1 MNHEY, CDR2 SVGEGT. CDR3 residues: CASTPTSGYQETQYF. The DNA for the CDR3 is TGTGCCAGCACTCCAACTAGTGGGTACCAAGAGACCCAGTACTTC.

This clonotype was seen a few times. V gene TRBV29-1 combines with J gene TRBJ2-3, with 14 positions matching TRBD2. Germline loops: CDR1 SQVTM, CDR2 ANQGSEA. The CDR3 spans 14 residues. V trimming: 7 bases; J trimming: 4 bases; junction bases outside the gene matches: 4. The CDR3 DNA reads TGCAGCGCTGAGACTAGCGGGGGGGCAGATACGCAGTATTTT. It encodes CSAETSGGADTQYF.

The chain joins TRBV12-3 or TRBV12-4 to TRBJ1-1; TRBD1 might be the D (5 bases). The length of the CDR3 is 14 residues. Trimming stripped 6 bases from V and 1 base from J, with 12 bases between. CDR3 DNA: TGTGCCAGCAGGGAGGGACGGCCGAACACTGAAGCTTTCTTT. Its protein product is CASREGRPNTEAFF.

There are a few counts of this clonotype. V gene TRBV28 combines with J gene TRBJ2-5; D is ambiguous. CDR1 is MDHEN and CDR2 is SYDVKM in the germline V gene. This CDR3 comprises 12 residues. Trimming pared 3 bases from V and 7 bases from J, leaving 9 bases between. The CDR3 spells CASSLGRGTQYF. The CDR3 DNA is TGTGCCAGCAGTTTGGGCCGCGGGACCCAGTACTTC.

This sequence joins TRBV3-1 and TRBJ1-2, with D uncertain. In germline, CDR1 is LGHDT, CDR2 YNNKEL (reference sequence). The CDR3 is 14 amino acids. Between the trimmed V and J ends, which lost 1 base and 2 bases, there was a span of 8 bases. CDR3 residues: CASSQARRNYGYTF. The DNA of the CDR3 is TGTGCCAGCAGCCAAGCTCGCAGGAACTATGGCTACACCTTC.

This clonotype was seen more than once but under ten times. The chain is built from TRBV29-1 and TRBJ1-2, with a tentative D call TRBD1 (5 bases). The CDR3 runs 15 residues. Trimming removed 4 bases from V and 6 bases from J, with 21 bases in between. The germline V gene encodes CDR1 SQVTM and CDR2 ANQGSEA. CDR3 sequence reads: CSVGSSRETTHGYTF. CDR3 sequence (DNA): TGCAGCGTTGGTTCGTCCAGGGAGACAACCCATGGCTACACCTTC.

This clonotype was detected ten times or more. V usage is TRBV18 and J usage is TRBJ1-2; TRBD1 is a possible D gene (5 bases). With 3 bases removed from V and 3 bases from J, the gap between germline ends came to 14 bases. Germline CDR1 KGHSH, CDR2 LQKENI. The CDR3 spans 15 residues. CDR3 sequence reads: CASSPEAGPYYGYTF. CDR3 bases: TGTGCCAGCTCACCTGAGGCAGGGCCCTACTATGGCTACACCTTC.

This clonotype turned up a few times. V is TRBV6-2 or TRBV6-3 and J is TRBJ2-3, with D uncertain. Germline-derived CDR1 and CDR2 are MNHEY and SVGEGT. V lost 5 bases and J 6 bases, leaving 6 bases between the germline ends. This CDR3 region has 11 residues. The chain's CDR3 is CASSTEDTQYF. CDR3 in DNA: TGTGCCAGCAGTACAGAGGATACGCAGTATTTT.

The chain links TRBV6-5 to TRBJ1-2, with 8 nucleotides matching TRBD1. There are 15 residues in the CDR3. V gave up 2 bases and J gave up 7 bases; unmatched junction bases: 9. The germline CDR1 and CDR2 sequences are MNHEY and SVGAGI. The CDR3: CASSYQDRAVTGYTF. CDR3 nucleotides: TGTGCCAGCAGTTACCAGGACAGGGCGGTTACTGGCTACACCTTC.

V usage is TRBV2 and J usage is TRBJ2-1, with 10 nucleotides matching TRBD2. The J segment lost 6 bases and the V segment lost 4 bases, leaving 3 bases of the junction unmatched. The CDR3 runs 14 residues. The germline CDR1 and CDR2 sequences are SNHLY and FYNNEI. CDR3 residues: CASSVGTSVNEQFF. The CDR3 nucleotides read TGTGCCAGCAGTGTAGGGACTAGCGTCAATGAGCAGTTCTTC.

This clonotype was recorded many times. V and J are TRBV2 and TRBJ2-1, with D possibly matching TRBD2 (5 bases). Germline CDR1 and CDR2: SNHLY and FYNNEI. The CDR3 is 15 residues long. Trimming pared 2 bases from V and 8 bases from J, leaving 16 bases between. CDR3 sequence reads: CASSENWLAPDEQFF. DNA for the CDR3: TGTGCCAGCAGTGAAAACTGGCTAGCCCCCGATGAGCAGTTCTTC. Based on the CDR3 plus reference TRBV2 and TRBJ2-1, the full variable domain is EPEVTQTPSHQVTQMGQEVILRCVPISNHLYFYWYRQILGQKVEFLVSFYNNEISEKSEIFDDQFSVERPDGSNFTLKIRSTKLEDSAMYFCASSENWLAPDEQFFGPGTRLTVL.

Many counts were recorded for this clonotype. The rearrangement uses TRBV12-3 or TRBV12-4 and TRBJ2-2, with D unresolved. The CDR3 loop spans 13 amino acids. V was trimmed by 2 bases and J by 1 base, leaving 2 bases between them. This CDR3 reads CASSLLNTGELFF. The CDR3 nucleotides are TGTGCCAGCAGTTTATTGAACACCGGGGAGCTGTTTTTT.

Many counts were recorded for this clonotype. The chain links TRBV7-9 to TRBJ2-3; a weak D match, TRBD1 (5 bases). The CDR3 runs 12 residues. The V end was cut by 5 bases, the J end by 5 bases, with 8 bases between. Looked up from germline, CDR1 is SEHNR and CDR2 is FQNEAQ (reference sequence). The CDR3 spells CASSPQGDTQYF. The CDR3 DNA reads TGTGCCAGCAGCCCCCAGGGAGATACGCAGTATTTT.

This clonotype was detected ten times or more. The CDR3 loop is CASSIQGHSYEQYF. CDR3 in DNA: TGTGCCAGCAGTATACAGGGGCACTCCTACGAGCAGTACTTC. The chain carries TRBV6-1 and TRBJ2-7; 7 bases fit TRBD1. CDR1 MNHNS and CDR2 SASEGT come from the germline V gene. The CDR3 length is 14 residues. The V gene end was trimmed by 5 bases and the J gene end by 0 bases; junction bases not matched to a gene: 4.

The J gene is TRBJ2-3, the V gene TRBV3-1; TRBD2 might be the D (5 bases). Germline CDR1 and CDR2: LGHDT and YNNKEL (reference sequence). CDR3 length: 15 amino acids. Trimming removed 0 bases at V and 6 bases at J, with 13 bases between. CDR3 coding DNA: TGTGCCAGCAGCCAAGATCCTTCTAGCCTCGATACGCAGTATTTT. It encodes CASSQDPSSLDTQYF.

The table lists this clonotype with many counts. The chain is built from TRBV5-6 and TRBJ2-2; the D is unclear. CDR1 SGHDT and CDR2 YYEEEE come from the germline V gene. The CDR3 loop spans 12 amino acids. V lost 1 base and J 7 bases, leaving 5 bases between the germline ends. The CDR3 reads CASSLWLGELFF. The CDR3 DNA reads TGTGCCAGCAGCTTGTGGCTCGGGGAGCTGTTTTTT. Looking up the rest from reference TRBV5-6 and TRBJ2-2 gives the full variable domain: DAGVTQSPTHLIKTRGQQVTLRCSPKSGHDTVSWYQQALGQGPQFIFQYYEEEERQRGNFPDRFSGHQFPNYSSELNVNALLLGDSALYLCASSLWLGELFFGEGSRLTVL.

The rearrangement uses TRBV6-2 or TRBV6-3 and TRBJ1-4; D is perhaps TRBD1 (5 bases). V was clipped by 5 bases and J by 0 bases, with 16 bases between them. Germline V gene data show CDR1 as MNHEY and CDR2 as SVGEGT. This CDR3 contains 17 residues. CDR3 nucleotide sequence: TGTGCCAGCAGTCCAGTCCGGGGGTATGCAACTAATGAAAAACTGTTTTTT. It translates to CASSPVRGYATNEKLFF.